These T cell receptor beta chains were read from a single sample in a study of human T cells and chemical hapten exposure. One entry per CDR3 protein results from TCRdb running MiXCR on the RACE reads. The sample records about 290,000 distinct CDR3 sequences, over 7.5% being singletons. The sequencing here drew on whole blood, taken in connection with sensitization to the hapten diphenylcyclopropenone (DPC). The source of these receptors is a man between 18 and 29 years old with alopecia areata. Some clones in this sample may be carry-over from other donors' samples. Both conserved end residues are part of each CDR3. D genes are given only for firm matches. Not all rows give a size; the values are once, few, many and, for expanded clones, a class.

abundance: few
d_gene: -
v_gene: TRBV11-2
j_gene: TRBJ1-6
CDR3aa: CASSSSRSSPLHF
CDR3nt: TGTGCCAGCAGCTCTAGCCGGTCGTCACCCCTCCACTTT

abundance: many
d_gene: TRBD1
v_gene: TRBV29-1
j_gene: TRBJ2-1
CDR3aa: CSVEGTGVYNEQFF
CDR3nt: TGCAGCGTTGAGGGGACAGGGGTCTACAATGAGCAGTTCTTC

abundance: many
d_gene: -
v_gene: TRBV7-9
j_gene: TRBJ1-4
CDR3aa: CASSPNPGRARREKLFF
CDR3nt: TGTGCCAGCAGCCCTAATCCGGGACGGGCTCGACGGGAAAAACTGTTTTTT

abundance: -
d_gene: -
v_gene: TRBV6-5
j_gene: TRBJ2-7
CDR3aa: CASSYTSGSYEQYF
CDR3nt: TGTGCCAGCAGTTACACGTCCGGGAGCTACGAGCAGTACTTC

abundance: many
d_gene: -
v_gene: TRBV7-9
j_gene: TRBJ2-3
CDR3aa: CASRNRVPDTQYF
CDR3nt: TGTGCCAGCAGAAACAGGGTCCCAGATACGCAGTATTTT

abundance: few
d_gene: -
v_gene: TRBV7-2
j_gene: TRBJ1-2
CDR3aa: CASSLDRHLYGYTF
CDR3nt: TGTGCCAGCAGCTTAGATCGACACCTTTATGGCTACACCTTC

abundance: few
d_gene: TRBD2
v_gene: TRBV18
j_gene: TRBJ2-1
CDR3aa: CASSLVLAGGNEQFF
CDR3nt: TGTGCCAGCTCACTCGTGCTAGCGGGGGGCAATGAGCAGTTCTTC

abundance: -
d_gene: -
v_gene: TRBV2
j_gene: TRBJ1-2
CDR3aa: CASRLGIARGYTF
CDR3nt: TGTGCCAGCAGGTTGGGTATCGCCCGGGGCTACACCTTC

abundance: many
d_gene: -
v_gene: TRBV10-3
j_gene: TRBJ2-5
CDR3aa: CAISEPPAQETQYF
CDR3nt: TGTGCCATCAGTGAGCCCCCAGCCCAAGAGACCCAGTACTTC

abundance: -
d_gene: -
v_gene: TRBV4-3
j_gene: TRBJ1-1
CDR3aa: CASSQDGSRWAEAFF
CDR3nt: TGCGCCAGCAGCCAAGATGGCTCCCGTTGGGCTGAAGCTTTCTTT

abundance: -
d_gene: TRBD2
v_gene: TRBV7-2
j_gene: TRBJ2-1
CDR3aa: CASSERLAGGYNEQFF
CDR3nt: TGTGCCAGCAGCGAGAGACTAGCGGGGGGTTACAATGAGCAGTTCTTC

abundance: -
d_gene: -
v_gene: TRBV2
j_gene: TRBJ2-7
CDR3aa: CASSEDDGLTCEQYF
CDR3nt: TGTGCCAGCAGTGAAGATGATGGGTTAACTTGCGAGCAGTACTTC

abundance: few
d_gene: -
v_gene: TRBV7-8
j_gene: TRBJ2-5
CDR3aa: CASSPARLAETQYF
CDR3nt: TGTGCCAGCAGCCCGGCCAGGTTGGCGGAGACCCAGTACTTC

abundance: -
d_gene: -
v_gene: TRBV6-1
j_gene: TRBJ1-2
CDR3aa: CASSEGQRYGYTF
CDR3nt: TGTGCCAGCAGTGAAGGACAGAGATATGGCTACACCTTC

abundance: many
d_gene: -
v_gene: TRBV7-6
j_gene: TRBJ2-6
CDR3aa: CASSPGPGRGRSGANVLTF
CDR3nt: TGTGCCAGCAGCCCGGGGCCGGGCCGAGGGAGGTCTGGGGCCAACGTCCTGACTTTC

abundance: many
d_gene: -
v_gene: TRBV6-2/TRBV6-3
j_gene: TRBJ2-5
CDR3aa: CASTYRDQETQYF
CDR3nt: TGTGCCAGCACCTACAGAGATCAAGAGACCCAGTACTTC

abundance: -
d_gene: -
v_gene: TRBV10-3
j_gene: TRBJ2-6
CDR3aa: CAISQTGSSGANVLTF
CDR3nt: TGTGCCATCAGCCAGACAGGTTCCTCTGGGGCCAACGTCCTGACTTTC

abundance: -
d_gene: -
v_gene: TRBV20-1
j_gene: TRBJ1-2
CDR3aa: CSARDRYYGYTF
CDR3nt: TGCAGTGCTAGGGACCGCTACTATGGCTACACCTTC

abundance: many
d_gene: -
v_gene: TRBV12-3/TRBV12-4
j_gene: TRBJ1-2
CDR3aa: CASSLNRNYGYTF
CDR3nt: TGTGCCAGCAGTTTGAACAGGAACTATGGCTACACCTTC

abundance: few
d_gene: TRBD1
v_gene: TRBV5-5
j_gene: TRBJ1-2
CDR3aa: CASRREGASDGYTF
CDR3nt: TGTGCCAGCAGAAGAGAGGGGGCGAGCGATGGCTACACCTTC

abundance: -
d_gene: -
v_gene: TRBV5-1
j_gene: TRBJ2-5
CDR3aa: CASSLTGTNQETQYF
CDR3nt: TGCGCCAGCAGCTTAACCGGGACAAATCAAGAGACCCAGTACTTC

abundance: many
d_gene: TRBD1
v_gene: TRBV28
j_gene: TRBJ1-2
CDR3aa: CASSSPSTGRNYGYTF
CDR3nt: TGTGCCAGCAGTTCCCCCTCGACAGGGCGAAACTATGGCTACACCTTC

abundance: -
d_gene: TRBD1
v_gene: TRBV2
j_gene: TRBJ2-7
CDR3aa: CASSWTGLNEQYF
CDR3nt: TGTGCCAGCAGTTGGACAGGCCTCAACGAGCAGTACTTC

abundance: -
d_gene: -
v_gene: TRBV4-3
j_gene: TRBJ1-5
CDR3aa: CASSQDWGVGNQPQHF
CDR3nt: TGCGCCAGCAGCCAAGATTGGGGGGTGGGCAATCAGCCCCAGCATTTT

abundance: -
d_gene: -
v_gene: TRBV10-3
j_gene: TRBJ1-2
CDR3aa: CAISERQAGYTF
CDR3nt: TGTGCCATCAGTGAAAGACAGGCTGGCTACACCTTC

abundance: many
d_gene: -
v_gene: TRBV21-1
j_gene: TRBJ2-7
CDR3aa: CASSKGLTRPRQYF
CDR3nt: TGTGCCAGCAGCAAAGGTTTAACGCGACCTAGGCAGTACTTC

abundance: few
d_gene: -
v_gene: TRBV29-1
j_gene: TRBJ1-2
CDR3aa: CSVERQEYGYTF
CDR3nt: TGCAGCGTTGAGAGACAGGAATATGGCTACACCTTC

abundance: few
d_gene: -
v_gene: TRBV18
j_gene: TRBJ1-1
CDR3aa: CASSPTAQNTEAFF
CDR3nt: TGTGCCAGCTCACCGACAGCTCAGAACACTGAAGCTTTCTTT

abundance: few
d_gene: TRBD1
v_gene: TRBV4-2
j_gene: TRBJ2-2
CDR3aa: CASSQEPGQGYGELFF
CDR3nt: TGTGCCAGCAGCCAAGAACCGGGACAGGGTTATGGGGAGCTGTTTTTT

abundance: -
d_gene: -
v_gene: TRBV9
j_gene: TRBJ2-1
CDR3aa: CASSVDPDYNEQFF
CDR3nt: TGTGCCAGCAGCGTAGACCCCGACTACAATGAGCAGTTCTTC

abundance: -
d_gene: TRBD1
v_gene: TRBV6-5
j_gene: TRBJ1-1
CDR3aa: CASSGQGAGTEAFF
CDR3nt: TGTGCCAGCAGTGGACAGGGGGCAGGCACTGAAGCTTTCTTT

abundance: -
d_gene: -
v_gene: TRBV7-2
j_gene: TRBJ2-2
CDR3aa: CASSLTDISGELFF
CDR3nt: TGTGCCAGCAGCTTAACAGATATCTCCGGGGAGCTGTTTTTT

abundance: many
d_gene: -
v_gene: TRBV20-1
j_gene: TRBJ2-3
CDR3aa: CSARDLARGFVDTQYF
CDR3nt: TGCAGTGCTAGAGATCTGGCCAGGGGTTTCGTAGATACGCAGTATTTT

abundance: many
d_gene: -
v_gene: TRBV4-3
j_gene: TRBJ2-7
CDR3aa: CASSQDLELSYEQYF
CDR3nt: TGCGCCAGCAGCCAAGATCTGGAACTCTCCTACGAGCAGTACTTC

abundance: few
d_gene: -
v_gene: TRBV7-6
j_gene: TRBJ1-1
CDR3aa: CASSLDAGAGYTNTEAFF
CDR3nt: TGTGCCAGCAGCTTAGACGCCGGGGCAGGGTATACGAACACTGAAGCTTTCTTT

abundance: -
d_gene: TRBD1
v_gene: TRBV20-1
j_gene: TRBJ1-2
CDR3aa: CSAREGGTDYGYTF
CDR3nt: TGCAGTGCTAGAGAAGGGGGGACAGACTATGGCTACACCTTC

abundance: -
d_gene: -
v_gene: TRBV20-1
j_gene: TRBJ1-4
CDR3aa: CSARSGNEKLFF
CDR3nt: TGCAGTGCTAGATCAGGGAATGAAAAACTGTTTTTT

abundance: few
d_gene: -
v_gene: TRBV9
j_gene: TRBJ2-3
CDR3aa: CASSVRTNRADTQYF
CDR3nt: TGTGCCAGCAGCGTACGCACGAACAGGGCAGATACGCAGTATTTT

abundance: many
d_gene: -
v_gene: TRBV5-6
j_gene: TRBJ1-1
CDR3aa: CASLNAWAGTEAFF
CDR3nt: TGTGCCAGCCTGAACGCGTGGGCGGGTACTGAAGCTTTCTTT

abundance: few
d_gene: -
v_gene: TRBV20-1
j_gene: TRBJ2-7
CDR3aa: CSASLVAEGTWEQYF
CDR3nt: TGCAGTGCTAGTCTGGTAGCGGAGGGGACGTGGGAGCAGTACTTC

abundance: -
d_gene: -
v_gene: TRBV7-9
j_gene: TRBJ2-7
CDR3aa: CASSLVGSTYEQYF
CDR3nt: TGTGCCAGCAGCTTAGTTGGGTCTACCTACGAGCAGTACTTC

abundance: -
d_gene: TRBD1
v_gene: TRBV18
j_gene: TRBJ1-1
CDR3aa: CASSPMGTGDTEAFF
CDR3nt: TGTGCCAGCTCACCAATGGGGACAGGCGACACTGAAGCTTTCTTT

abundance: -
d_gene: TRBD2
v_gene: TRBV9
j_gene: TRBJ2-3
CDR3aa: CASSGGPRRGGAPDTQYF
CDR3nt: TGTGCCAGCAGCGGAGGTCCCCGTCGGGGGGGGGCTCCAGATACGCAGTATTTT

abundance: many
d_gene: TRBD1
v_gene: TRBV18
j_gene: TRBJ1-1
CDR3aa: CASSPEQGALPGYNWAFF
CDR3nt: TGTGCCAGCTCACCGGAACAGGGGGCTTTACCCGGATATAACTGGGCTTTCTTT

abundance: few
d_gene: -
v_gene: TRBV7-9
j_gene: TRBJ1-2
CDR3aa: CASRDQDLGAIGYTF
CDR3nt: TGTGCCAGCAGGGACCAGGATTTGGGGGCTATCGGCTACACCTTC

abundance: -
d_gene: TRBD1
v_gene: TRBV29-1
j_gene: TRBJ1-1
CDR3aa: CSVKQGADTEAFF
CDR3nt: TGCAGCGTTAAACAGGGGGCGGACACTGAAGCTTTCTTT

abundance: -
d_gene: -
v_gene: TRBV6-2/TRBV6-3
j_gene: TRBJ2-7
CDR3aa: CASSYILGGDSYEQYF
CDR3nt: TGTGCCAGCAGTTACATCTTAGGGGGAGACTCCTACGAGCAGTACTTC

abundance: -
d_gene: -
v_gene: TRBV2
j_gene: TRBJ1-1
CDR3aa: CASSEWGGPEALF
CDR3nt: TGTGCCAGCAGTGAATGGGGAGGGCCTGAAGCTCTCTTT

abundance: -
d_gene: -
v_gene: TRBV18
j_gene: TRBJ1-5
CDR3aa: CASSPSQSGGNQPQHF
CDR3nt: TGTGCCAGCTCACCGAGTCAGTCGGGGGGCAATCAGCCCCAGCATTTT

abundance: few
d_gene: -
v_gene: TRBV6-5
j_gene: TRBJ1-1
CDR3aa: CASRADRLAGAEAFF
CDR3nt: TGTGCCAGCAGGGCCGACAGGTTAGCCGGGGCTGAAGCTTTCTTT

abundance: many
d_gene: -
v_gene: TRBV7-2
j_gene: TRBJ2-3
CDR3aa: CASSLVERASTDTQYF
CDR3nt: TGTGCCAGCAGCTTAGTCGAGCGGGCAAGCACAGATACGCAGTATTTT

abundance: -
d_gene: -
v_gene: TRBV7-8
j_gene: TRBJ2-1
CDR3aa: CASSLRPGQLYYNEQFF
CDR3nt: TGTGCCAGCAGCTTAAGGCCCGGACAGCTCTACTACAATGAGCAGTTCTTC

abundance: few
d_gene: TRBD1
v_gene: TRBV4-2
j_gene: TRBJ1-5
CDR3aa: CASSQTDRVGQPQHF
CDR3nt: TGTGCCAGCAGCCAAACCGACAGGGTCGGCCAGCCCCAGCATTTT

abundance: -
d_gene: -
v_gene: TRBV12-3/TRBV12-4
j_gene: TRBJ1-1
CDR3aa: CASSFHRVGSNTEAFF
CDR3nt: TGTGCCAGCAGTTTCCACAGGGTAGGGTCGAACACTGAAGCTTTCTTT